Included here is one TCR beta chain sequence, with context. Deep level was the assay's run setting. Unsorted PBMC samples were amplified in replicate PCRs containing roughly 300 ng DNA, tens of thousands of T cell genomes. This table comes from immunoSEQ multiplex PCR, and its TCRdb copy is limited to in-frame clones, with some not included. In the table there are approximately 500,000 clones, approximately 79% of which are singletons. This specimen belongs to a study of shared clonotypes between healthy human individuals. Germline V CDR1 and CDR2: MDHEN, SYDVKM. The CDR3 totals 15 residues. The V gene lost 5 bases and the J gene lost 4 bases, with 15 bases spanning the gap.

This receptor was identified in a woman between 40 and 50 years old in good health. Some clones in this sample may be carry-over from other donors' samples. Sequenced material: PBMCs. This chain joins TRBV28 and TRBJ1-5; the D is unclear. CDR3 protein: CASSRTARGNQPQHF. The CDR3 bases are TGTGCCAGCAGTCGGACGGCTCGAGGGAATCAGCCCCAGCATTTT.